The clone carrying this TCR beta chain was counted between two and nine times. Antigen: not known. CDR1 is MGHRA, CDR2 YSYEKL, per germline. CDR3 size: 15 residues. V was trimmed by 0 bases and J by 7 bases, leaving 12 bases between them. The sample belongs to a study of regulatory T cells in long-lasting Graves disease. Whole-study findings and limits: Accuracy might have suffered from few samples. Preferential use of TRBV28, TRBJ1-2 and TRBJ2-5 was seen in persistent disease.

Construction of TCR beta libraries relied on iRepertoire HTBI primers and on Arm-PCR targeting CDR3 regions. Each CDR3 protein is one row after TCRdb ran MiXCR on the multiplex PCR reads. The sample lists about 470,000 distinct CDR3 sequences, under 25% occurring once. The time point was: persistent/refractory GD, antithyroid drugs over 5 years with positive TRAb. The TCR library was made from RNA that had been extracted from PBMCs in TRIzol. Graves' disease diagnoses followed American Thyroid Association guidelines. The specimen comprised peripheral blood mononuclear cells (PBMCs), sampled when the disease was refractory, from a patient treated with antithyroid drugs. The V gene is TRBV4-1, the J gene TRBJ1-4; possibly TRBD1 for D (5 bases). The origin of this receptor is a female donor with Graves disease. The DNA of the CDR3 is TGCGCCAGCAGCCAAGATGGCGGGGGGGGTGAAAAACTGTTTTTT. It encodes CASSQDGGGGEKLFF.